These 4 T cell receptor beta chains came from one sample sequenced in a study of Graves' ophthalmopathy and Graves' hyperthyroidism. Using RNA transcripts, the TCR beta CDR3 regions were amplified. Second-round multiplex PCR came after a first-round RT-PCR that employed HTBI primers. TCRdb re-derived calls from the multiplex PCR reads in MiXCR, one entry per CDR3 protein. The sample holds about 740,000 distinct CDR3 sequences, about 44% seen once. Material for sequencing was peripheral blood. These receptor sequences come from an adult man with Graves' ophthalmopathy.

V usage is TRBV25-1 and J usage is TRBJ2-2, with 10 nucleotides matching TRBD2. V shed 9 bases and J 1 base; nucleotides not matched to a gene: 11. The CDR3 has 17 amino acids. CDR1 is MGHDK, CDR2 SYGVNS, per germline. This CDR3 reads CASTGRTSGQNTGELFF. The CDR3 bases are TGTGCCAGTACCGGCCGGACTAGCGGCCAGAACACCGGGGAGCTGTTTTTT. Combining the CDR3 with reference TRBV25-1 and TRBJ2-2 gives the whole variable domain EADIYQTPRYLVIGTGKKITLECSQTMGHDKMYWYQQDPGMELHLIHYSYGVNSTEKGDLSSESTVSRIRTEHFPLTLESARPSHTSQYLCASTGRTSGQNTGELFFGEGSRLTVL.

This clonotype has a handful of counts. V is TRBV6-5 and J is TRBJ1-1; D not certain. The CDR3 length is 12 residues. V was trimmed by 5 bases and J by 6 bases, leaving 10 bases between them. Germline V gene data show CDR1 as MNHEY and CDR2 as SVGAGI. In DNA form, the CDR3 reads TGTGCCAGCAGTCCAAGGGCCTCTGAAGCTTTCTTT. Protein: CASSPRASEAFF.

For this clonotype: One end of the junction does not line up with germline, which may come from a read error. The chain couples TRBV25-1 to TRBJ2-2; D unresolved. This CDR3 region has 15 residues. The germline V gene encodes CDR1 MGHDK and CDR2 SYGVNS. CDR3 DNA sequence: TGCGCCAGCAGTCAAAGCCCGGGGAACACCGGGGAGCTGTTTTTT. This translates into CASSQSPGNTGELFF.

The V and J genes are TRBV6-6 and TRBJ1-6; 8 bases align to TRBD1. The CDR3 length is 17 residues. J gave up 9 bases and V 4 bases, and 14 bases lay outside the gene matches. CDR1 is MNHNY and CDR2 is SVGAGI in the germline V gene (reference sequence). CDR3 protein: CASSSPGQGRRGSPLHF. For the CDR3, the DNA is TGTGCCAGCAGTTCCCCTGGACAGGGCCGGCGTGGTTCACCCCTCCACTTT.